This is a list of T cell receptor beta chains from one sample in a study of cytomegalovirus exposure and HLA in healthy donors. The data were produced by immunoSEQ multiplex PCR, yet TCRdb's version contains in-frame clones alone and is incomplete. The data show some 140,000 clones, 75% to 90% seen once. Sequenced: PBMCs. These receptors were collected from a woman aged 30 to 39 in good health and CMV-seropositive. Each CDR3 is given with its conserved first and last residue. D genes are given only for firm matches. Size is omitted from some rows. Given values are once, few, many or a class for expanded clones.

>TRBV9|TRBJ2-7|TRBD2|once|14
TGTGCCAGCAGCGTAGATCCGGGAGGGTACGAGCAGTACTTC
CASSVDPGGYEQYF
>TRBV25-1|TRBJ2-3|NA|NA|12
TGTGCCAGCACCACTAGCACAGATACGCAGTATTTT
CASTTSTDTQYF
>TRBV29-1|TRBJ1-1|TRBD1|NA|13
TGCAGCGCCCTTCGAGACAGGGAAACTGAAGCTTTCTTT
CSALRDRETEAFF
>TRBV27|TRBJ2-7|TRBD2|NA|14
TGTGCCAGCAGTCGAGCGGGGGGGTCCTACGAGCAGTACTTC
CASSRAGGSYEQYF
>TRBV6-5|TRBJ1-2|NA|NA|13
TGTGCCAGTAGTTACTCCCGGAACTATGGCTACACCTTC
CASSYSRNYGYTF
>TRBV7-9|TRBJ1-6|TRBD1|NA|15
TGTGCCAGCAGCTTTGCCGGGACAGGGAATTCACCCCTCCACTTT
CASSFAGTGNSPLHF
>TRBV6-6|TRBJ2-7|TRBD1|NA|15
TGTGCCAGCAGTCCCCGACAGGGGGCGAGTTTCGAGCAGTACTTC
CASSPRQGASFEQYF
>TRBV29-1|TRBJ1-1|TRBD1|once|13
TGCAGCGCCGACCGGGGACAGGGGATACAAGCTTTCTTT
CSADRGQGIQAFF
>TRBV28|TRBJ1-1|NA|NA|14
TGTGCCAGCAGTTACCCCCCTGACACGGTTGGTGCTTTCTTT
CASSYPPDTVGAFF
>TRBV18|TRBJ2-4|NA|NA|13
TGTGCCAGCTCACTTCTAGCCAAAAACATTCAGTACTTC
CASSLLAKNIQYF
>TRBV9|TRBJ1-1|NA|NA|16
TGTGCCAGCACGCGGGAGGGGTCGCCCTTGAACACTGAAGCTTTCTTT
CASTREGSPLNTEAFF
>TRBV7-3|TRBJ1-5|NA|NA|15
TGTGCCAGCAGCTCCCCCAGGGGCATCTATCAGCCCCAGCATTTT
CASSSPRGIYQPQHF
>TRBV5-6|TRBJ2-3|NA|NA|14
TGTGCCAGCAGCTCAATATCCTCTAGAGATACGCAGTATTTT
CASSSISSRDTQYF
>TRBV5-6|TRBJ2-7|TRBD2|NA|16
TGTGCCAGCAGCTTCTCTACTAGCGGACGGGGCTACGAGCAGTACTTC
CASSFSTSGRGYEQYF
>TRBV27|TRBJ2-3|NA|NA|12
TGTGCCAGCAGACAGGGCGGCGATACGCAGTATTTT
CASRQGGDTQYF
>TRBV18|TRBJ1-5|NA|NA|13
TGTGCCAGCTCCCCCGCGACAGAACAGCCCCAGCATTTT
CASSPATEQPQHF
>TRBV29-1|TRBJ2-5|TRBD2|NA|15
TGCAGCGTTGAGGCTAGCGGGAGGGAACAAGAGACCCAGTACTTC
CSVEASGREQETQYF
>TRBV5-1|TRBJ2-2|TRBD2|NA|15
TGCGCCAGCAGGGAGGTAGCGGGAATCACCGGGGAGCTGTTTTTT
CASREVAGITGELFF
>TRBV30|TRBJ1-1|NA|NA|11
TGTGCCTGGAGGAGGGGGGGCGAAGCTTTCTTT
CAWRRGGEAFF
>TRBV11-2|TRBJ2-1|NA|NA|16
TGTGCCAGCAGCCACCTAGAGAGGACTGGCTTTAATGAGCAGTTCTTC
CASSHLERTGFNEQFF
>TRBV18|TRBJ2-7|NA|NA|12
TGTGCCAGCTCAATTCAGGGTGGCGAGCAGTACTTC
CASSIQGGEQYF
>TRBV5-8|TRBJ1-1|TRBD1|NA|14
TGTGCCAGCAGCACAACCGGGACAGGGATGGTTGCTTTCTTT
CASSTTGTGMVAFF
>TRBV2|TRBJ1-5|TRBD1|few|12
TGTGCCAGCGAGGGGGCAGGACAGCCCCAGCATTTT
CASEGAGQPQHF
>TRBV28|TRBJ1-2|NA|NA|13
TGTGCCAGCAGTTTGTCGAGGGGGGGAGGCTACACCTTC
CASSLSRGGGYTF
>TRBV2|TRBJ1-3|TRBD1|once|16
TGTGCCAGCAGTGCGGGACAGGCCTCCTCTGGAAACACCATATATTTT
CASSAGQASSGNTIYF
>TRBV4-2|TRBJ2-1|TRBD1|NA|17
TGTGCCAGCAGCTCAGGACAGGGGGTAGTATCCTACAATGAGCAGTTCTTC
CASSSGQGVVSYNEQFF